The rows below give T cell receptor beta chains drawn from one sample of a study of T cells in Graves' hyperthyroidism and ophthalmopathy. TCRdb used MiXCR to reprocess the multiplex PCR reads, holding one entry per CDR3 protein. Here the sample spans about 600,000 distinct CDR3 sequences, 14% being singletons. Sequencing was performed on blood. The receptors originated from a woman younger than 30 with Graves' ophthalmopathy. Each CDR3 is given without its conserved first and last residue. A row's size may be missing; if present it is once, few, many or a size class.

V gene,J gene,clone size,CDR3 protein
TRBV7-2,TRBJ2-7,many,ASSTGGAGSQGEQY
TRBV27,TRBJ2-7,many,ASSLKAGGSYEQY
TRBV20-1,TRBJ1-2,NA,SASPGVYYGYT
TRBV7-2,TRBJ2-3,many,ASSSLLGGRLDTQY
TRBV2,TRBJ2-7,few,ASRGLTYEQY
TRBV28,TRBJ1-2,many,ASSAGQGRGSNYGYT
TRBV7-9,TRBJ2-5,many,ASSFRQGETGKETQY
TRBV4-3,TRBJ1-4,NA,ASSQDTGNVATNEKLF
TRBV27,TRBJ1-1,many,ASSRKGAPEAF
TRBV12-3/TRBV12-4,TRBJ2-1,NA,AGSGISGRVTRANEQF
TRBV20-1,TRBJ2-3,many,SARGASRSTDTQY
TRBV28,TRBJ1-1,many,ASSLRPTGGGMNTEAF
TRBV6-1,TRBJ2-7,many,ASTGPTVEQY
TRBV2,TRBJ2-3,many,AVGTSGSRDTQY
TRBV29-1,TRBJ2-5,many,SANPGSATQY
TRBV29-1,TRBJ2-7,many,SVLGLAGGPRYEQY
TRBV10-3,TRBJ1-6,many,AISADGQNSPLH
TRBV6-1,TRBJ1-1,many,ASLAGAEAF
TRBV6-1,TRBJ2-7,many,ASSARGIRTYEQY
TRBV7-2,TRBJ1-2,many,ASSFGDDRTLNYGYT
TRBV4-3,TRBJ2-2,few,ASSQDARGGAGELF
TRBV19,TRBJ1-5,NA,ASKGLQGNQPQH
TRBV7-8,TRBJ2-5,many,ASLRVSGTEETQY
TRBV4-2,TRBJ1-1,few,ASRNSLRGRLNTEAF
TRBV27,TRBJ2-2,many,ASRDGGGANTGELF
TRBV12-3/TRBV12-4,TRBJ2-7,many,ASIFQDSNEQY
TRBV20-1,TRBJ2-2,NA,RPGHLRLNTGELF
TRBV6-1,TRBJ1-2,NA,ASSSPDRGYGYT
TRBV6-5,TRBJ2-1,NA,ASSSRSGSSVHEQF
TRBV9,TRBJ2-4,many,ASSVDGGVNIQY
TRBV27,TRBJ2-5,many,ASSLREGKETQY
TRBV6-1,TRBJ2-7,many,ASSSRDPYEQY
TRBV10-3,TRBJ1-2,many,AISENMGLNYGYT
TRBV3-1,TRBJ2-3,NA,ASSPLKSGAPDTQY
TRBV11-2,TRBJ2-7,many,ASSLVPASEQY
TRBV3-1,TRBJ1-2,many,ASSQLRDRDGYT
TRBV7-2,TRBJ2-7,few,ASSQIRDRSYEQY
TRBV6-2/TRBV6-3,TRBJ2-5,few,ASSLPLGGETQY
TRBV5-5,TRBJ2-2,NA,ASSEYLSYTGELF